This record concerns one TCR beta chain sequence. Its target is unknown. This sample was included in a study of shared clonotypes between healthy human individuals. Study summary: Donor composition was a couple of women and a few men, aged 18 to 49. CD4 naive and memory got three plates each, CD8 naive two, CD8 memory one.

150 to 250 ng DNA, 25,000 to 30,000 T cell genomes, went into each sorted-subset replicate PCR. Some clones are missing from TCRdb's copy, which holds only in-frame ones; the method was immunoSEQ multiplex PCR. The sample lists roughly 640,000 clones, about 96% seen once, with around 0.058% in the top ten. The CDR3 runs to 14 residues. Germline V gives CDR1 SEHNR, CDR2 FQNEAQ (reference sequence). Trimming stripped 6 bases from V and 5 bases from J, with 14 bases between. Study-wide findings and caveats: There were few donors, and this limited the genetic and exposure-history diversity represented.

The source material was naive CD4+ T cells sorted from blood. The subset here: CD45RA+ positively selected. V is TRBV7-9 and J is TRBJ2-1; maybe TRBD2 (6 bases). This receptor was taken from a woman under 40 in good health. The CDR3 here is CASRTTSLHNEQFF. As DNA, the CDR3 is TGTGCCAGCAGAACGACTAGTCTCCACAATGAGCAGTTCTTC.